These 32 T cell receptor beta chains originate from one sample sequenced in a study of T cell responses to AZD1222 COVID-19 vaccine. Here immunoSEQ multiplex PCR was the method, and the copy in TCRdb shows in-frame clones only, minus some. The sample has 99,000 or so clones, roughly nine tenths seen once. The sample was peripheral blood, taken on day 0 of AZD1222 vaccination. The origin of the receptors is an adult in good health.

This clone occurred once. The rearrangement uses TRBV20-1 and TRBJ2-3, with 10 positions matching TRBD2. The CDR3 totals 16 residues. V was clipped by 3 bases and J by 2 bases; unmatched bases: 8. Per germline, CDR1 DFQATT and CDR2 SNEGSKA (reference sequence). The CDR3 loop reads CSASWQRGGTTDTQYF. The CDR3 DNA reads as TGCAGTGCTAGTTGGCAGCGGGGGGGTACCACAGATACGCAGTATTTT.

The rearrangement uses TRBV7-9 and TRBJ1-5, with a possible D match to TRBD1 (6 bases). The CDR3 runs to 15 residues. The germline V and J ends were trimmed by 5 bases and 2 bases, with 13 bases remaining between them. Germline loops: CDR1 SEHNR, CDR2 FQNEAQ (reference sequence). This CDR3 is CASSPRGGGNQPQHF. CDR3 bases: TGTGCCAGCAGCCCTCGGGGGGGCGGCAATCAGCCCCAGCATTTT.

The rearrangement links TRBV4-3 to TRBJ1-1, with D perhaps TRBD1 (6 bases). V lost 1 base to trimming and J lost 1 base, with 10 bases between them. The CDR3 loop spans 15 amino acids. Germline loops: CDR1 LGHNA, CDR2 YSLEER. CDR3 in amino acids: CASSQVLGGNTEAFF. DNA of the CDR3: TGCGCCAGCAGCCAAGTTTTAGGGGGGAACACTGAAGCTTTCTTT.

Here the CDR3 DNA reads TGTGCCAGCAGCTTATCGCTTCGGCAGGGTGTGAGCGGCTACACCTTC. Amino acid sequence: CASSLSLRQGVSGYTF. This sequence joins TRBV7-8 and TRBJ1-2, with a possible D match to TRBD1 (5 bases). The V end lost 2 bases, the J end lost 8 bases, and 21 bases lay between the germline ends. The CDR3 length is 16 residues. Germline V CDR1 and CDR2: SGHVS, FQNEAQ.

The CDR3 region is CASSSDRAIRNTEAFF. DNA for the CDR3: TGTGCCAGCAGTTCTGACAGGGCCATTAGGAACACTGAAGCTTTCTTT. The chain links TRBV6-5 to TRBJ1-1; TRBD1 matches 7 bases. The CDR3 runs to 16 residues. The germline V gene has CDR1 MNHEY and CDR2 SVGAGI. With 4 bases clipped from V and 1 base from J, the junction kept 9 bases outside the gene matches.

The CDR3 nucleotides are TGTGCCAGCAGCCCCACAAGACTCAATGAGCAGTTCTTC. It encodes CASSPTRLNEQFF. The J gene is TRBJ2-1, the V gene TRBV11-3; D is ambiguous. In germline, CDR1 is SGHNT, CDR2 YENEEA. Trimming removed 5 bases from V and 6 bases from J, with 11 bases in between. This CDR3 has 13 amino acids.

Remarks on this clone: The junction differs from germline at one of its ends, possibly a read error. The gene calls are TRBV5-1 and TRBJ1-2, with 8 bases identical to TRBD1. The CDR3 totals 14 residues. The germline V gene has CDR1 SGHRS and CDR2 YFSETQ. CDR3 sequence: CASSSGTGTGGYTF. The CDR3 DNA sequence: TGTGCCAGCAGCTCCGGGACAGGTACGGGCGGCTACACCTTC.

The genes are TRBV14 and TRBJ2-5; weak D call: TRBD1 (6 bases). The germline V gene has CDR1 SGHDN and CDR2 FVKESK. The CDR3 has 18 amino acids. Trimming cost V 1 base and J 4 bases, with 22 bases left between them. CDR3 residues: CASSQVGMAGAPGETQYF. The CDR3 region has the DNA TGTGCCAGCAGCCAAGTAGGAATGGCAGGGGCACCTGGAGAGACCCAGTACTTC. Variable domain in full (rest from reference TRBV14 and TRBJ2-5): EAGVTQFPSHSVIEKGQTVTLRCDPISGHDNLYWYRRVMGKEIKFLLHFVKESKQDESGMPNNRFLAERTGGTYSTLKVQPAELEDSGVYFCASSQVGMAGAPGETQYFGPGTRLLVL.

V gene TRBV18 combines with J gene TRBJ1-5; TRBD1 matches at 7 bases. V gave up 3 bases and J gave up 4 bases; unmatched junction bases: 6. The CDR3 has 15 amino acids. Germline loops: CDR1 KGHSH, CDR2 LQKENI. The CDR3 nucleotides are TGTGCCAGCTCACCCCTGGACAGGAGGAATCAGCCCCAGCATTTT. It encodes CASSPLDRRNQPQHF.

The V call is TRBV18, the J call TRBJ1-3; no clear D. V lost 3 bases to trimming and J lost 5 bases, with 8 bases between them. Germline CDR1 KGHSH, CDR2 LQKENI. The CDR3 totals 13 residues. Here the CDR3 reads CASSPQARNTIYF. The CDR3 bases are TGTGCCAGCTCACCTCAGGCGCGAAACACCATATATTTT.

The rearrangement joins TRBV11-2 to TRBJ2-1; D remains ambiguous. The germline V and J ends were trimmed by 5 bases and 4 bases, with 12 bases remaining between them. The CDR3 loop spans 14 amino acids. In germline, CDR1 is SGHAT, CDR2 FQNNGV. The CDR3 DNA follows: TGTGCCAGCAGCACCCCGGCGTTTTACAATGAGCAGTTCTTC. Protein product: CASSTPAFYNEQFF.

The chain recombines TRBV19 with TRBJ1-2; no clear D gene. This CDR3 has 13 residues. The germline V gene encodes CDR1 LNHDA and CDR2 SQIVND (reference sequence). The V and J ends lost 3 bases and 8 bases respectively, with 13 bases between them. This CDR3 is CASSIRGRKGYTF. The CDR3 nucleotides read TGTGCCAGTAGTATCCGAGGGAGGAAGGGCTACACCTTC.

J is TRBJ2-5 and V is TRBV11-3; tentative D call: TRBD2 (6 bases). The ends were cut back, 4 bases at V and 3 bases at J, with 9 bases in the middle. The CDR3 consists of 13 residues. The germline CDR1 and CDR2 sequences are SGHNT and YENEEA. Here the CDR3 reads CASSWRGEETQYF. CDR3 nucleotides: TGTGCCAGCAGCTGGCGGGGCGAAGAGACCCAGTACTTC.

The chain uses TRBV7-2 and TRBJ2-7; tentatively, D is TRBD1 or TRBD2 (5 bases each). This CDR3 spans 17 amino acids. The germline V gene has CDR1 SGHTA and CDR2 FQGNSA. Trimming took off 1 base at V and 0 bases at J, with 16 bases between the two ends. CDR3 amino acids: CASSLGGPGRISYEQYF. In nucleotides, the CDR3 is TGTGCCAGCAGCTTAGGGGGCCCGGGACGGATCTCCTACGAGCAGTACTTC.

This chain uses TRBV5-6 with TRBJ1-5, with D unresolved. Trimming removed 4 bases from V and 5 bases from J, with 10 bases in between. Per germline, CDR1 SGHDT and CDR2 YYEEEE. The CDR3 is 13 amino acids. The CDR3, as DNA: TGTGCCAGCAGCGGCGGGAGATATCAGCCCCAGCATTTT. Residues: CASSGGRYQPQHF.

This clone came up a few times. The chain is built from TRBV4-3 and TRBJ1-6; TRBD1 might be the D (5 bases). Germline values: CDR1 LGHNA, CDR2 YSLEER. Trimming pared 0 bases from V and 7 bases from J, leaving 19 bases between. The CDR3 contains 18 residues. The CDR3 DNA sequence: TGCGCCAGCAGCCAAGATCCTGGAGGGGCGGAATTAAATTCACCCCTCCACTTT. This codes for CASSQDPGGAELNSPLHF.

The V gene is TRBV11-3, the J gene TRBJ1-3, with unresolved D. The V end lost 0 bases, the J end lost 0 bases, and 9 bases lay between the germline ends. The CDR3 runs to 16 residues. Germline V gene lookup returns CDR1 SGHNT and CDR2 YENEEA. CDR3 amino acids: CASSLEQWSSGNTIYF. The CDR3 DNA sequence: TGTGCCAGCAGCTTAGAACAATGGAGCTCTGGAAACACCATATATTTT.

The rearrangement links TRBV7-8 to TRBJ1-5; D might be TRBD1 (6 bases). The CDR3 runs 18 residues. V lost 0 bases to trimming and J lost 0 bases, with 15 bases between them. CDR1 and CDR2 from the germline V gene are SGHVS and FQNEAQ. The CDR3 DNA sequence: TGTGCCAGCAGCTTAGCGCAGGCGGGGGCGGTTAGCAATCAGCCCCAGCATTTT. As protein: CASSLAQAGAVSNQPQHF.

The chain links TRBV4-3 to TRBJ2-4, with 7 nucleotides matching TRBD2. The V and J ends lost 2 bases and 8 bases, in that order; junction bases with no gene match: 9. Germline CDR1 is LGHNA and CDR2 is YSLEER. CDR3 length: 15 amino acids. As DNA, the CDR3 is TGCGCCAGCAGCCAAAGATTGCGGGGGATGGACATTCAGTACTTC. As protein: CASSQRLRGMDIQYF.

J is TRBJ1-2 and V is TRBV3-1 (or the pseudogene TRBV3-2), with a tentative D call TRBD1 (6 bases). In germline, CDR1 is LGHDT, CDR2 YNNKEL (reference sequence). The CDR3 totals 17 residues. Trimming cost V 0 bases and J 10 bases, with 24 bases left between them. The CDR3 region has the DNA TGTGCCAGCAGCCAAGATCGGCAAGCCGTCTCATGGGGGGCCTACACCTTC. Its translation: CASSQDRQAVSWGAYTF.

The chain combines TRBV2 with TRBJ1-1; perhaps TRBD1 as D (6 bases). CDR1 and CDR2 from the germline V gene are SNHLY and FYNNEI. The CDR3 totals 16 residues. The V gene lost 2 bases and the J gene lost 6 bases, with 19 bases spanning the gap. The DNA for the CDR3 is TGTGCCAGCAGTGAACTGGAGGGACACTTAATCCCTGAAGCTTTCTTT. Translating gives CASSELEGHLIPEAFF. The full variable domain, completed using reference TRBV2 and TRBJ1-1, is EPEVTQTPSHQVTQMGQEVILRCVPISNHLYFYWYRQILGQKVEFLVSFYNNEISEKSEIFDDQFSVERPDGSNFTLKIRSTKLEDSAMYFCASSELEGHLIPEAFFGQGTRLTVV.

The sample holds one count of this clone. This chain uses TRBV2 with TRBJ2-5; 7 bases are a match to TRBD1. The length of the CDR3 is 13 residues. Unmatched junction bases numbered 5, after V lost 5 bases and J lost 5 bases. The germline V gene encodes CDR1 SNHLY and CDR2 FYNNEI. The CDR3 loop reads CASSRDRGETQYF. In nucleotides, the CDR3 is TGTGCCAGCAGTCGGGACAGAGGGGAGACCCAGTACTTC.

The chain joins TRBV27 to TRBJ1-1; D gene uncertain. Trimming pared 5 bases from V and 7 bases from J, leaving 20 bases between. Germline lookup yields CDR1 MNHEY and CDR2 SMNVEV (reference sequence). This CDR3 contains 15 residues. The CDR3 DNA reads TGTGCCAGCAGTCCCATCGGGTCGAGTGACATTGAAGCTTTCTTT. Residues: CASSPIGSSDIEAFF.

The chain employs TRBV30 and TRBJ1-1; D not resolved. Germline assignment: CDR1 GTSNPN and CDR2 SVGIG (reference sequence). Trimming cost V 8 bases and J 1 base, with 11 bases left between them. The CDR3 contains 12 residues. CDR3 DNA sequence: TGTGCCCACACCAGGAAGAACACTGAAGCTTTCTTT. Amino acid sequence: CAHTRKNTEAFF.

The chain joins TRBV7-8 to TRBJ1-2; D not certain. The CDR3 loop spans 13 amino acids. Germline CDR1 is SGHVS and CDR2 is FQNEAQ. V was cut by 5 bases and J by 8 bases, with 15 bases left in between. In DNA form, the CDR3 reads TGTGCCAGCAGCCGAGACGCATTCTCCGGCTACACCTTC. It encodes CASSRDAFSGYTF. Complete variable domain (other parts from reference TRBV7-8 and TRBJ1-2): GAGVSQSPRYKVAKRGQDVALRCDPISGHVSLFWYQQALGQGPEFLTYFQNEAQLDKSGLPSDRFFAERPEGSVSTLKIQRTQQEDSAVYLCASSRDAFSGYTFGSGTRLTVV.

A single count supports this clone. The chain has TRBV24-1 and TRBJ2-1; TRBD1 agrees at 9 bases. The CDR3 runs 12 residues. Germline CDR1 KGHDR, CDR2 SFDVKD. The J segment lost 16 bases and the V segment lost 0 bases, leaving 3 bases of the junction unmatched. The CDR3: CATSDLGQGSFF. For the CDR3, the DNA is TGTGCCACCAGTGATTTGGGACAGGGGAGTTTCTTC.

The rearrangement joins TRBV16 to TRBJ1-1, with D tentatively TRBD1 (5 bases). V lost 4 bases and J lost 6, with 12 bases in between. CDR1 and CDR2 from the germline V gene are KGHSY and FQNENV. The CDR3 sequence is 13 residues long. The CDR3 here is CASSPRRESEAFF. The CDR3 bases are TGTGCCAGCAGCCCACGCAGGGAATCTGAAGCTTTCTTT.

The V gene is TRBV5-6, the J gene TRBJ2-4; D is perhaps TRBD1 (6 bases). This CDR3 is built from 14 residues. From germline, CDR1 is SGHDT and CDR2 YYEEEE. Trimming took 0 bases from V and 11 from J, leaving 15 bases between them. The DNA of the CDR3 is TGTGCCAGCAGCTTGGTGCCGGACAGCTCTTTTCAGTACTTC. Amino acids: CASSLVPDSSFQYF.

With respect to this clone: An end of the junction does not agree with germline; a read error may underlie this. J is TRBJ2-5 and V is TRBV18; TRBD1 or TRBD2 may be the D gene (6 bases each). The V gene's germline CDR1 is KGHSH and CDR2 LQKENI. This CDR3 is 15 amino acids long. The CDR3 nucleotides are TGTGCCAGCTCACCAGGGGGGCTCGGCCAAGGGACCCAGTACTTC. Amino acid sequence: CASSPGGLGQGTQYF.

The chain uses TRBV7-3 and TRBJ2-7; D is uncertain. V was pared by 2 bases and J by 6 bases, with 11 bases between. Germline CDR1 and CDR2: SGHTA and FQGTGA. This CDR3 is built from 13 residues. The DNA for the CDR3 is TGTGCCAGCAGCTTATTTAACTCCGGCGAGCAGTACTTC. Its protein is CASSLFNSGEQYF.

This chain connects TRBV6-4 to TRBJ2-2, with 8 bases lining up with TRBD1. V shed 6 bases, J shed 6 bases, and the junction held 3 bases outside the gene matches. CDR3 length equals 13 residues. Per the germline V gene, CDR1 is MRHNA and CDR2 is SNTAGT. Here the CDR3 reads CASRQGQAGELFF. CDR3 nucleotide sequence: TGTGCCAGCAGACAGGGACAGGCCGGGGAGCTGTTTTTT.

The count of this clone is one. This chain links TRBV12-3 or TRBV12-4 with TRBJ2-1; D remains ambiguous. The CDR3 runs to 11 residues. Trimming shortened V by 5 bases and J by 3 bases, and 2 bases separated the two germline ends. This chain's CDR3 is CASSHYNEQFF. The CDR3 coding sequence is TGTGCCAGCAGTCACTACAATGAGCAGTTCTTC.